The following is a T cell receptor beta chain sequence with its context. Its target is not known. The study ran its PCR with 60 Vbeta and 13 Jbeta primers. Only in-frame clones appear in the TCRdb table, and some are missing; sequencing was by immunoSEQ multiplex PCR. The sample gives nearly 200,000 clones, approximately 85% of which show up once; 6.5% is in the top ten. This sample was taken from a study of cytomegalovirus exposure and HLA in healthy donors. The donors were healthy bone marrow donors. Broader study findings: Investigators reported around 150 TCR beta chains as tied to cytomegalovirus. A later analysis showed that HLA-associated TCR beta chains had undergone more clonal expansion than equally common others.

The specimen was PBMCs. The TCR originated in a woman in her forties or fifties in good health and CMV-seropositive.

The CDR3 sequence is CASSRDTYNEQFF. The CDR3 region has the DNA TGCGCCAGCAGCCGGGACACCTACAATGAGCAGTTCTTC. The V and J genes are TRBV10-1 and TRBJ2-1, with D possibly matching TRBD1 (6 bases). V shed 6 bases and J shed 2 bases, with 8 bases lying between them. Germline V CDR1 and CDR2: WNHNN, SYGVQD (reference sequence). The length of the CDR3 is 13 residues.